Described below is a single T cell receptor (beta chain) sequence and its context. The antigen remains unidentified. The data originate from a study of radiotherapy plus CTLA-4 blockade in lung cancer. Trimming took 7 bases from V and 1 from J, leaving 16 bases between them. Germline V gene sequence: CDR1 MNHEY, CDR2 SMNVEV (reference sequence). The CDR3 loop spans 15 amino acids. Generated by immunoSEQ multiplex PCR, the TCRdb table keeps only in-frame clones and is missing some. The table lists around 45,000 clones, 65% to 70% of them singletons. Whole-study results and caveats: Early shifts in blood T cell clones, with interferon-beta, reportedly predicted response best. Expansion in blood of tumor-derived TCR clones was seen after radiotherapy plus ipilimumab.

This material consisted of peripheral blood, taken from a patient treated with radiotherapy plus ipilimumab. The origin of this receptor is a human donor with non-small cell lung cancer who had a partial response to radiotherapy plus ipilimumab. The chain joins TRBV27 to TRBJ2-5; D gene unclear. The DNA for the CDR3 is TGTGCCAGCATCCCCACGAGGTACTCCCAAGAGACCCAGTACTTC. This gives the protein CASIPTRYSQETQYF.